This T cell receptor (beta chain) derives from a study of early T cells in non-severe SARS-CoV-2 infection. Study context: Unpaired chains resulted from sequencing bulk RNA of unsorted whole blood.

The germline V gene has CDR1 SGHRS and CDR2 YFSETQ. CDR3 size: 14 residues. This clonotype came up many times. Its antigen remains unknown. A junction boundary mismatches the germline segment, possibly from a read error. General observations from the study: Matching with VDJdb favored anti-spike CD8 responses (missing private and CD4 specificities).

The TCR library protocol attached unique molecular identifiers to the individual cDNA molecules. Each CDR3 protein is one row after TCRdb ran MiXCR on the 5' RACE reads. The sample yields about 30,000 distinct CDR3 sequences, roughly 4.9% seen once. The chain employs TRBV5-1 and TRBJ2-1; 10 bases agree with TRBD2. This TCR was recovered from an adult who was a healthcare worker with PCR-confirmed SARS-CoV-2 infection or an uninfected control (not recorded which). Sequencing was performed on whole blood. The CDR3: CASNLAGVYNERFF. CDR3 bases: TGCGCCAGCAACCTAGCGGGGGTTTACAATGAGCGGTTCTTC.